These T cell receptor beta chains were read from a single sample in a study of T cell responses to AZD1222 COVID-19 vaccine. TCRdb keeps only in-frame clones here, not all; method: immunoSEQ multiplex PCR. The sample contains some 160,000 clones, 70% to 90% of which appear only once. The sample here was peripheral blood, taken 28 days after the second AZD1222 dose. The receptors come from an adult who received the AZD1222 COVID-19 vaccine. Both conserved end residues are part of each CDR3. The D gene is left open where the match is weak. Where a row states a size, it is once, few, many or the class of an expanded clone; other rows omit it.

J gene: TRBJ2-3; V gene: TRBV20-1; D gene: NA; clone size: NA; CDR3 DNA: TGCAGTGCTAGTCCGTTGAGAGGCTGGGGGACAAGCACAGATACGCAGTATTTT; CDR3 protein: CSASPLRGWGTSTDTQYF
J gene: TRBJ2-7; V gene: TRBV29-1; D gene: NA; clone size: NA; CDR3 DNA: TGCAGCGTTGAAGTCGAAGGGAACTCCTACGAGCAGTACTTC; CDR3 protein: CSVEVEGNSYEQYF
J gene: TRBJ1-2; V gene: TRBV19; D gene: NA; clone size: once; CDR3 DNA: TGTGCCAGTAGGGGAGACACATCGATAAACACCTTC; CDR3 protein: CASRGDTSINTF
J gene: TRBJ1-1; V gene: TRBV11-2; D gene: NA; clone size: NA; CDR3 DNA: TGTGCCAGCAGTTGGACAGCCCCCGAAGCTTTCTTT; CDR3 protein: CASSWTAPEAFF
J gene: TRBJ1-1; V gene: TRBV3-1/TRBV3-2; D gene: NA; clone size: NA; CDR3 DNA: TGTGCCAGCAGCCGCGGGGTAGGGTCGGAAGCTTTCTTT; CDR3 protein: CASSRGVGSEAFF
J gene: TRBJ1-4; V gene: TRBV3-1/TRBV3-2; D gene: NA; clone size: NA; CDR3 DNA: TGTGCCAGCAGCCAAGATGCCCGGGGACTTAATGAAAAACTGTTTTTT; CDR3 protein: CASSQDARGLNEKLFF
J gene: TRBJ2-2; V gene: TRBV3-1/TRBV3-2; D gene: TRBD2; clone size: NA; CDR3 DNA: TGTGCCAGCAGCCAAGTTCCGGGGGGCACCGGGGAGCTGTTTTTT; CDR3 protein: CASSQVPGGTGELFF
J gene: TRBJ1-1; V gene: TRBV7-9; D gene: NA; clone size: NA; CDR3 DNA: TGTGCCAGCAGCCCCCGACAGAACACTGAAGCTTTCTTT; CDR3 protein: CASSPRQNTEAFF
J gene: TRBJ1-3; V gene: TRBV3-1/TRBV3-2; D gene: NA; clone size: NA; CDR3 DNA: TGTGCCAGCAGCCCACGACTTCCCTCTGGAAACACCATATATTTT; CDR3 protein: CASSPRLPSGNTIYF
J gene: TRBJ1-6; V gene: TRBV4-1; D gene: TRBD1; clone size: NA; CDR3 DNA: TGCGCCAGCAGCCAACCGGGACAGGGCTATTCACCCCTCCACTTT; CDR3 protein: CASSQPGQGYSPLHF
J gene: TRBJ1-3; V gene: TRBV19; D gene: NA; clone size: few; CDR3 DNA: TGTGCCTCCACAGAGCGCTCTGGAAACACCATATATTTT; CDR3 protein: CASTERSGNTIYF
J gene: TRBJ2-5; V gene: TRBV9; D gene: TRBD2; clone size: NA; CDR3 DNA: TGTGCCAGCAGCCTCAGACTAGCGGGGGTAGAGACCCAGTACTTC; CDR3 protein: CASSLRLAGVETQYF
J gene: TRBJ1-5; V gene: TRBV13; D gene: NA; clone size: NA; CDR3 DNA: TGTGCCAGCAGCATCGGGGGGCGAGGCAATCAGCCCCAGCATTTT; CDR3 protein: CASSIGGRGNQPQHF
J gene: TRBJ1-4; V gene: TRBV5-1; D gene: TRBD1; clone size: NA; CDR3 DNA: TGCGCCAGCAGCGCCGGGACAGCCGGGAATGAAAAACTGTTTTTT; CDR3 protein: CASSAGTAGNEKLFF
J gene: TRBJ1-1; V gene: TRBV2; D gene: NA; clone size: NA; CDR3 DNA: TGTGCCAGCTCTTATCACACTGAAGCTTTCTTT; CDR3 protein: CASSYHTEAFF
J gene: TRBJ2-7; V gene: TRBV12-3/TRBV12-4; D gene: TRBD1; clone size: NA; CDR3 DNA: TGTGCCAGCAGTTCCTTACAGGGGCACGAGCAGTACTTC; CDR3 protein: CASSSLQGHEQYF
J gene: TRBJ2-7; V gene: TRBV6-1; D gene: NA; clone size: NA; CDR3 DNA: TGTGCCAGCAGTGAAGTGCGCTACGAGCAGTACTTC; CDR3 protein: CASSEVRYEQYF
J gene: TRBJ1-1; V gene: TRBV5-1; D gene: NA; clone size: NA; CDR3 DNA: TGCGCCAGTCACCTCGGGTCGGGGAGGGCAGAAGCTTTCTTT; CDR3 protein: CASHLGSGRAEAFF
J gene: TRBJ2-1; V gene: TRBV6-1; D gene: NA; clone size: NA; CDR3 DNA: TGTGCCAGCAGTGAAGGTGGGGACGGTGAGCAGTTCTTC; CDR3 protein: CASSEGGDGEQFF